Sequencing of this T cell receptor (beta chain) was carried out in a study of T cells in Graves' hyperthyroidism and ophthalmopathy. Per germline, CDR1 DFQATT and CDR2 SNEGSKA (reference sequence). V gave up 1 base and J gave up 5 bases, with 11 bases separating them. CDR3 length: 13 residues. RNA transcripts provided the source from which TCR beta CDR3 regions were amplified. A set of HTBI primers served as the primers for a first-round RT-PCR of the TCR CDR3. TCRdb re-analysed the multiplex PCR reads in MiXCR, keeping a single row per CDR3 protein. The sample consists of approximately 740,000 distinct CDR3 sequences, approximately 15% of them appearing once. This clonotype was seen ten or more times.

V and J are TRBV20-1 and TRBJ2-5; D perhaps matches TRBD2 (5 bases). The sequence came from a woman aged 18-30 years with Graves' hyperthyroidism. The sequencing sample was made of blood. The CDR3 loop is CSARVGSWETQYF. The CDR3 DNA reads TGCAGTGCTAGAGTAGGGAGTTGGGAGACCCAGTACTTC.